The 9 T cell receptor beta chains below were found in one sample sequenced in a study of technical replicates of blood from several donors. Method: immunoSEQ multiplex PCR; TCRdb's copy keeps in-frame clones and lacks some. Of over 75,000 clones listed, about 97% are singletons. Sequenced input: T cells isolated from PBMCs. The receptor set was obtained from a human donor in good health.

This rearrangement joins TRBV6-1 to TRBJ1-4, with 7 nucleotides matching TRBD1. CDR3 size: 15 residues. Germline trimming cut 6 bases from V and 7 bases from J; bases unmatched to any gene: 11. Germline V gives CDR1 MNHNS, CDR2 SASEGT. CDR3 amino acids: CASRNLQGRFEKLFF. CDR3 in DNA: TGTGCCAGCAGGAACTTACAGGGGAGATTTGAAAAACTGTTTTTT.

The rearrangement links TRBV7-3 to TRBJ2-1; D perhaps matches TRBD2 (6 bases). The V end lost 5 bases, the J end lost 8 bases, and 16 bases lay between the germline ends. Germline loops: CDR1 SGHTA, CDR2 FQGTGA. The CDR3 contains 14 residues. The CDR3 protein is CASSAQGLRDEQFF. The CDR3 coding sequence is TGTGCCAGCAGCGCCCAGGGACTGCGCGATGAGCAGTTCTTC.

V gene TRBV7-2 combines with J gene TRBJ2-1; D unclear. Trimming left V 4 bases short and J 11 bases short, with 9 bases between. Looked up from germline, CDR1 is SGHTA and CDR2 is FQGNSA. This CDR3 is 11 amino acids long. CDR3 in DNA: TGTGCCAGCAGCTCCTCCGGTAAGCAGTTCTTC. It specifies CASSSSGKQFF.

The rearrangement joins TRBV15 to TRBJ1-4; no reliable D call. The CDR3 extends over 13 amino acids. V was pared by 9 bases and J by 6 bases, with 14 bases between. CDR1 LNHNV and CDR2 YYDKDF come from the germline V gene (reference sequence). This chain's CDR3 is CATSESRYEKLFF. The CDR3 DNA reads TGTGCCACGTCTGAGTCCCGCTATGAAAAACTGTTTTTT. Full variable domain (missing parts from reference TRBV15 and TRBJ1-4): DAMVIQNPRYQVTQFGKPVTLSCSQTLNHNVMYWYQQKSSQAPKLLFHYYDKDFNNEADTPDNFQSRRPNTSFCFLDIRSPGLGDTAMYLCATSESRYEKLFFGSGTQLSVL.

This chain uses TRBV9 with TRBJ2-3; possibly TRBD1 for D (6 bases). Trimming removed 7 bases at V and 1 base at J, with 16 bases between. Germline lookup yields CDR1 SGDLS and CDR2 YYNGEE. The CDR3 consists of 15 residues. DNA for the CDR3: TGTGCCAGCGCCGGGACACATTCAGGCACAGATACGCAGTATTTT. It specifies CASAGTHSGTDTQYF.

The chain couples TRBV28 to TRBJ2-2, with D possibly being TRBD1 (5 bases). Germline V gene lookup returns CDR1 MDHEN and CDR2 SYDVKM. The CDR3 has 15 residues. V gave up 8 bases and J gave up 4 bases, with 17 bases separating them. CDR3 sequence reads: CASEPVGVVTGELFF. The DNA for the CDR3 is TGTGCCAGCGAGCCGGTAGGGGTCGTCACCGGGGAGCTGTTTTTT.

This sequence joins TRBV14 and TRBJ2-7; 11 nucleotides match TRBD2. V trimming: 3 bases; J trimming: 3 bases; junction bases outside the gene matches: 1. The CDR3 sequence is 14 residues long. The germline V gene encodes CDR1 SGHDN and CDR2 FVKESK. CDR3 in amino acids: CASSQGLADYEQYF. CDR3 sequence (DNA): TGTGCCAGCAGCCAGGGACTAGCGGACTACGAGCAGTACTTC.

This rearrangement joins TRBV5-4 to TRBJ1-1; TRBD1 agrees at 7 bases. Germline-derived CDR1 and CDR2 are SGHNT and YYREEE (reference sequence). V shed 3 bases and J 5 bases; nucleotides not matched to a gene: 10. CDR3 length: 15 amino acids. The CDR3: CASSSGKGARTEAFF. CDR3 in DNA: TGTGCCAGCAGCTCCGGAAAGGGGGCAAGGACTGAAGCTTTCTTT.

The V call is TRBV10-3, the J call TRBJ1-4, with a weak D call TRBD1 (6 bases). V gave up 10 bases and J gave up 0 bases, with 9 bases separating them. The CDR3 sequence is 13 residues long. CDR1 is ENHRY and CDR2 is SYGVKD in the germline V gene. In nucleotides, the CDR3 is TGTGCCACCTGGGACACAACTAATGAAAAACTGTTTTTT. Its translation: CATWDTTNEKLFF.